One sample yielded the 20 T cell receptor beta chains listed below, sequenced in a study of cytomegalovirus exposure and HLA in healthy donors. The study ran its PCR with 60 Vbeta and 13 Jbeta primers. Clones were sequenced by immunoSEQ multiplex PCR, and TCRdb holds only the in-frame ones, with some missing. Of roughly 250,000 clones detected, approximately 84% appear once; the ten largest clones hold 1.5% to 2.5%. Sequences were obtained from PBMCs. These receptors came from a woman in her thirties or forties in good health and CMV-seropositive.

CDR3 in DNA: TGTGCCAGCAGCTTGTTTGGCATAATGAACACTGAAGCTTTCTTT. The encoded protein is CASSLFGIMNTEAFF. The rearrangement uses TRBV5-4 and TRBJ1-1; the D is unclear. Germline V CDR1 and CDR2: SGHNT, YYREEE (reference sequence). The length of the CDR3 is 15 residues. V was pared by 1 base and J by 0 bases, with 10 bases between.

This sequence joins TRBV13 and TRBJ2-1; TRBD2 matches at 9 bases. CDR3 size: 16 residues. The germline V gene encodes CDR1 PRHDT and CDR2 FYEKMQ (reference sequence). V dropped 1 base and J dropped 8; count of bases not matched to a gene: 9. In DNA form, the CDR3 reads TGTGCCAGCAGCTTAGAGCTAGCGGGGAAGATGGATGAGCAGTTCTTC. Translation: CASSLELAGKMDEQFF.

CDR3: CASSEQTGNEKLFF. CDR3 DNA: TGTGCCAGCAGTGAACAGACGGGTAATGAAAAACTGTTTTTT. The chain links TRBV25-1 to TRBJ1-4; D gene unclear. The germline CDR1 and CDR2 sequences are MGHDK and SYGVNS. The CDR3 sequence is 14 residues long. Trimming stripped 2 bases from V and 4 bases from J, with 8 bases between.

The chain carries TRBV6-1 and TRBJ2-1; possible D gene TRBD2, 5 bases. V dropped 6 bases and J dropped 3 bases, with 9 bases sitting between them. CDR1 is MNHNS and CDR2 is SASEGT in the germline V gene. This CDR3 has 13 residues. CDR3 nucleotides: TGTGCCAGCAGAGGTACTAGCTACAATGAGCAGTTCTTC. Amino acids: CASRGTSYNEQFF.

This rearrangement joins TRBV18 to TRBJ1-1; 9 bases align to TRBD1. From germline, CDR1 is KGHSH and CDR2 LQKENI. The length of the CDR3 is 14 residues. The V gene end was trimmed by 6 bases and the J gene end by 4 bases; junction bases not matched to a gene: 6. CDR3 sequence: CASSRDREITEAFF. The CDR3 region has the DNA TGTGCCAGCTCTCGGGACAGGGAAATCACTGAAGCTTTCTTT.

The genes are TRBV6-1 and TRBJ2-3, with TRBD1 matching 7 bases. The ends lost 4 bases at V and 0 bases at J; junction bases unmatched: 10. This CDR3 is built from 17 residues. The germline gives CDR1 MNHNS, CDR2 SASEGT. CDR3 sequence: CASSVRRQGYSTDTQYF. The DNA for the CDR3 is TGTGCCAGCAGTGTTCGGAGACAGGGATATAGCACAGATACGCAGTATTTT.

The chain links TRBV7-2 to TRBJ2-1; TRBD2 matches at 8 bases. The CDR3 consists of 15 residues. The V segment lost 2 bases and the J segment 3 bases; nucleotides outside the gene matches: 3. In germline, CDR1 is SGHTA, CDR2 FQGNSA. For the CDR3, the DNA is TGTGCCAGCAGCTTAAGTAGCGGGAACTACAATGAGCAGTTCTTC. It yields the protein CASSLSSGNYNEQFF.

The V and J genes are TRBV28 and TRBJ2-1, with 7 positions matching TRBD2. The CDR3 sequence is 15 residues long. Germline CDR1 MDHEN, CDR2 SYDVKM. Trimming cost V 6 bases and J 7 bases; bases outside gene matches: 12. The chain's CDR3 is CASSPPGGMGNEQFF. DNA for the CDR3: TGTGCCAGCAGCCCTCCCGGGGGGATGGGGAATGAGCAGTTCTTC.

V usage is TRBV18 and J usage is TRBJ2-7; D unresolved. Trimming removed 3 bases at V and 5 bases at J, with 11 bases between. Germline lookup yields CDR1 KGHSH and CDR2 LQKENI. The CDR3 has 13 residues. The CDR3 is CASSPPGVDEQYF. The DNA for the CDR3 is TGTGCCAGCTCACCCCCGGGTGTTGACGAGCAGTACTTC. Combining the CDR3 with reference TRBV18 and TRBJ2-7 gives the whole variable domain NAGVMQNPRHLVRRRGQEARLRCSPMKGHSHVYWYRQLPEEGLKFMVYLQKENIIDESGMPKERFSAEFPKEGPSILRIQQVVRGDSAAYFCASSPPGVDEQYFGPGTRLTVT.

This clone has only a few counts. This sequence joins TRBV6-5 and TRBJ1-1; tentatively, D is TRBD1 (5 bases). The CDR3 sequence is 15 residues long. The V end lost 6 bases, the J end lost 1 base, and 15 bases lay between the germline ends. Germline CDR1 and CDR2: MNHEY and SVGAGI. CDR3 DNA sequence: TGTGCCAGCAGACCCCCCCAGGGCGGGAACACTGAAGCTTTCTTT. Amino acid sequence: CASRPPQGGNTEAFF.

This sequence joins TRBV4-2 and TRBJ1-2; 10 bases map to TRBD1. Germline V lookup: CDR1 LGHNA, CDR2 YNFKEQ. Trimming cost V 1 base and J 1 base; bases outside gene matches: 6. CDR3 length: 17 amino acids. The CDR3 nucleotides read TGTGCCAGCAGCCAAGGACTCAGGGACAGGGGTAACTATGGCTACACCTTC. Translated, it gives CASSQGLRDRGNYGYTF.

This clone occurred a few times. In DNA form, the CDR3 reads TGTGCCAGCAGCTTGGGACTAGCGGGAGAAGAGACCCAGTACTTC. It yields the protein CASSLGLAGEETQYF. The chain uses TRBV11-3 and TRBJ2-5; 14 nucleotides line up with TRBD2. This CDR3 contains 15 residues. Germline V CDR1 and CDR2: SGHNT, YENEEA. Unmatched junction bases numbered 0, after V lost 3 bases and J lost 3 bases.

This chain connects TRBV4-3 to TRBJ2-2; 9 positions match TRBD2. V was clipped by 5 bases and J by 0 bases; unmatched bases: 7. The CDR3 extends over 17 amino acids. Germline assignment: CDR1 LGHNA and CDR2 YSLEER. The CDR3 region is CASSYAPSGANTGELFF. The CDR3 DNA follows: TGCGCCAGCAGCTACGCCCCTAGCGGGGCGAACACCGGGGAGCTGTTTTTT.

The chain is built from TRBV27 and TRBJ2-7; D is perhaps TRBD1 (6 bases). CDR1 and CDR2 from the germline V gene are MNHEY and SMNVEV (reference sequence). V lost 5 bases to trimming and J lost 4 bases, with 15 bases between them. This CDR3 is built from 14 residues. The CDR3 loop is CASSSRDKLYEQYF. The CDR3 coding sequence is TGTGCCAGCAGTAGCCGGGACAAACTTTACGAGCAGTACTTC.

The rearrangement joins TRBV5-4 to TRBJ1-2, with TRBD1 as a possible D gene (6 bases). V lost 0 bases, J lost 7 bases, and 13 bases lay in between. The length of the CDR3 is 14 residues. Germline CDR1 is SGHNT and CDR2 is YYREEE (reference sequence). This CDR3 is CASSLETTGSGYTF. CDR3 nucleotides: TGTGCCAGCAGCTTGGAAACGACAGGTTCTGGCTACACCTTC.

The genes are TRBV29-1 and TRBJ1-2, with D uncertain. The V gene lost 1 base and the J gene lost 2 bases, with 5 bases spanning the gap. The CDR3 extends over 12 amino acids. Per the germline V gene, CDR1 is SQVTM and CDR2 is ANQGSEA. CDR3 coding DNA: TGCAGCGTTGAAGCTGAGAACTATGGCTACACCTTC. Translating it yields CSVEAENYGYTF. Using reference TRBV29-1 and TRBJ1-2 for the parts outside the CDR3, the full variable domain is SAVISQKPSRDICQRGTSLTIQCQVDSQVTMMFWYRQQPGQSLTLIATANQGSEATYESGFVIDKFPISRPNLTFSTLTVSNMSPEDSSIYLCSVEAENYGYTFGSGTRLTVV.

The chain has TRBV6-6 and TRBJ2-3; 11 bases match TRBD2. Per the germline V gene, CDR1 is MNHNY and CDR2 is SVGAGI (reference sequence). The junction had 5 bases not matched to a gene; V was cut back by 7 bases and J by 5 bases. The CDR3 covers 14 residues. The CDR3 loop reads CASTPGLAVDTQYF. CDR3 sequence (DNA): TGTGCCAGCACTCCGGGACTAGCGGTAGATACGCAGTATTTT.

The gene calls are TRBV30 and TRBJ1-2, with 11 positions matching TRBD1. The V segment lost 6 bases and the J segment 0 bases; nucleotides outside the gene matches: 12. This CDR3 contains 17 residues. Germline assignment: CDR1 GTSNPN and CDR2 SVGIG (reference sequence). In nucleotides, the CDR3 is TGTGCCTGCCAACCGGGACAGGGGGGGATAGCTAACTATGGCTACACCTTC. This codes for CACQPGQGGIANYGYTF.

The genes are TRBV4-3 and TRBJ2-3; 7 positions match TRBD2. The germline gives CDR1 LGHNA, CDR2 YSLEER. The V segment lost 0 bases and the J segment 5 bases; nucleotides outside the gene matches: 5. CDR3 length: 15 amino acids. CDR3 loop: CASSQDAGAGDTQYF. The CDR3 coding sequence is TGCGCCAGCAGCCAAGATGCGGGAGCTGGAGATACGCAGTATTTT.

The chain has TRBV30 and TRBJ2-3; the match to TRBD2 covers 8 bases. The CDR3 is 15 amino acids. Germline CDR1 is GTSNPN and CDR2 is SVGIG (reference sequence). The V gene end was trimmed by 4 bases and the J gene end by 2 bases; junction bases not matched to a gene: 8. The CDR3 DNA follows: TGTGCCTGGACTTCCGGGACTAGGAACACAGATACGCAGTATTTT. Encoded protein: CAWTSGTRNTDTQYF. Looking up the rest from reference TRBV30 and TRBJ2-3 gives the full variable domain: SQTIHQWPATLVQPVGSPLSLECTVEGTSNPNLYWYRQAAGRGLQLLFYSVGIGQISSEVPQNLSASRPQDRQFILSSKKLLLSDSGFYLCAWTSGTRNTDTQYFGPGTRLTVL.